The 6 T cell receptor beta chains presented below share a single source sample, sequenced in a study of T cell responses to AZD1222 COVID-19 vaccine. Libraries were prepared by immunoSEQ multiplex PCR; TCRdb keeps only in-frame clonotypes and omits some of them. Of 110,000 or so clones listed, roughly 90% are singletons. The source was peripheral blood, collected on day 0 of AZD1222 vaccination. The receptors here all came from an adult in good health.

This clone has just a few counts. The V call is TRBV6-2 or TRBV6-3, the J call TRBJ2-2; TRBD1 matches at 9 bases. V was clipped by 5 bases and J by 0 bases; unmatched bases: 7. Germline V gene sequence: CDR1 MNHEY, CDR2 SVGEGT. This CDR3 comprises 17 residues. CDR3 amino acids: CASSPGQGFANTGELFF. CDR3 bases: TGTGCCAGCAGTCCCGGACAGGGGTTCGCGAACACCGGGGAGCTGTTTTTT.

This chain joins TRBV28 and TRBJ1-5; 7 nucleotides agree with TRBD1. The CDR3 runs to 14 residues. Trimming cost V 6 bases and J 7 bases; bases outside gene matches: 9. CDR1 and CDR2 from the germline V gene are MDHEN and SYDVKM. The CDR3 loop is CASRVHRGGQPQHF. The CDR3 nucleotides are TGTGCCAGCAGGGTCCACAGGGGCGGGCAGCCCCAGCATTTT. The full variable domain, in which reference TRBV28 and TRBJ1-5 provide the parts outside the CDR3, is DVKVTQSSRYLVKRTGEKVFLECVQDMDHENMFWYRQDPGLGLRLIYFSYDVKMKEKGDIPEGYSVSREKKERFSLILESASTNQTSMYLCASRVHRGGQPQHFGDGTRLSIL.

Written as DNA, the CDR3 is TGTGCCAGCAGTTCCGCCGGGACAGGGGACGAAAAACTGTTTTTT. Translation: CASSSAGTGDEKLFF. This sequence joins TRBV28 and TRBJ1-4; 10 nucleotides line up with TRBD1. V lost 4 bases and J lost 8; bases outside the gene matches: 7. The CDR3 spans 15 residues. Germline values: CDR1 MDHEN, CDR2 SYDVKM.

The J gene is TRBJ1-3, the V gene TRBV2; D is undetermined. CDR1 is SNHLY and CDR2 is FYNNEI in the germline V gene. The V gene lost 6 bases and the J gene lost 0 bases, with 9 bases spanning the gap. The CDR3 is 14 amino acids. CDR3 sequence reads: CASRAANSGNTIYF. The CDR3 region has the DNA TGTGCCAGCAGGGCAGCTAACTCTGGAAACACCATATATTTT.

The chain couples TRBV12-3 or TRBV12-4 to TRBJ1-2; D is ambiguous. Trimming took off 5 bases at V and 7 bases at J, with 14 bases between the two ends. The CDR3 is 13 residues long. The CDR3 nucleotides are TGTGCCAGCAGTCTCACTCCGTACCTTGGCTACACCTTC. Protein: CASSLTPYLGYTF.

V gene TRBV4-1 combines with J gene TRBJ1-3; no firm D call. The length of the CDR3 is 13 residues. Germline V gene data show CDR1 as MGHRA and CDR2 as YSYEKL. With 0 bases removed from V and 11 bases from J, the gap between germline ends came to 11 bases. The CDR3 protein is CASSQDRVRPIYF. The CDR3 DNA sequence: TGCGCCAGCAGCCAAGATCGGGTCCGACCCATATATTTT.